The 23 T cell receptor beta chains below come from one sample, sequenced in a study of neoadjuvant anti-PD-1 for oral cavity cancer. Measured with immunoSEQ multiplex PCR; TCRdb has only the in-frame clones, and not every one. The table records some 17,000 clones, roughly 66% of them present only once. The material was PBMCs, obtained before nivolumab (anti-PD-1) treatment. The receptors derive from a person between 40 and 85 years old with oral cavity squamous cell carcinoma.

This rearrangement joins TRBV6-1 to TRBJ1-1; D perhaps matches TRBD1 (6 bases). This CDR3 is built from 12 residues. From germline, CDR1 is MNHNS and CDR2 SASEGT. V was pared by 4 bases and J by 8 bases, with 11 bases between. CDR3 sequence reads: CASSATGYEAFF. The CDR3 DNA follows: TGTGCCAGCAGTGCGACAGGCTACGAAGCTTTCTTT.

The chain combines TRBV30 with TRBJ2-5; 7 bases fit TRBD2. V shed 3 bases, J shed 11 bases, and the junction held 6 bases outside the gene matches. The CDR3 runs to 11 residues. The germline CDR1 and CDR2 sequences are GTSNPN and SVGIG (reference sequence). CDR3 residues: CAWSLSGEQYF. CDR3 DNA sequence: TGTGCCTGGAGCCTAAGCGGGGAACAGTACTTC.

This clone has only a few counts. The chain joins TRBV5-1 to TRBJ2-2; 7 positions agree with TRBD1. V dropped 4 bases and J dropped 5; count of bases not matched to a gene: 8. CDR3 size: 15 residues. Germline V gene sequence: CDR1 SGHRS, CDR2 YFSETQ. CDR3 DNA: TGCGCCAGCAGCAGACGACAGGGCGGGACCGGGGAGCTGTTTTTT. Translated: CASSRRQGGTGELFF.

The chain has TRBV29-1 and TRBJ2-3, with 9 bases matching TRBD2. V dropped 0 bases and J dropped 5; count of bases not matched to a gene: 3. CDR3 length equals 14 residues. Per germline, CDR1 SQVTM and CDR2 ANQGSEA. The CDR3 loop reads CSVEESGRQDTQYF. DNA for the CDR3: TGCAGCGTTGAAGAGAGCGGGAGGCAAGATACGCAGTATTTT.

CDR3 loop: CASTKEVGGRSYNEQFF. The CDR3 DNA reads TGTGCCAGCACCAAGGAGGTAGGGGGAAGGTCCTACAATGAGCAGTTCTTC. V usage is TRBV11-1 and J usage is TRBJ2-1; a possible D gene is TRBD1 (6 bases). V was pared by 7 bases and J by 1 base, with 20 bases between. This CDR3 comprises 17 residues. CDR1 SGHAT and CDR2 FQDESV come from the germline V gene (reference sequence).

This clone was observed a handful of times. This chain connects TRBV7-8 to TRBJ1-3, with D hard to call. V was cut by 1 base and J by 0 bases, with 10 bases left in between. The CDR3 has 16 amino acids. Germline-derived CDR1 and CDR2 are SGHVS and FQNEAQ. CDR3 sequence: CASSLGAAGSGNTIYF. The DNA for the CDR3 is TGTGCCAGCAGCTTAGGTGCAGCGGGCTCTGGAAACACCATATATTTT.

The rearrangement uses TRBV6-5 and TRBJ1-2; 7 bases match TRBD1. Per germline, CDR1 MNHEY and CDR2 SVGAGI. This CDR3 is 16 amino acids long. With V trimmed by 4 bases and J by 4 bases, 12 bases remained unmatched. The CDR3 sequence: CASSFHWDSRSYGYTF. As DNA, the CDR3 is TGTGCCAGCAGTTTTCATTGGGACAGCCGTTCCTATGGCTACACCTTC.

This clone has just a few counts. V usage is TRBV7-6 and J usage is TRBJ2-5, with 11 positions matching TRBD2. Per the germline V gene, CDR1 is SGHVS and CDR2 is FNYEAQ. Trimming cost V 1 base and J 2 bases; bases outside gene matches: 3. The CDR3 is 16 amino acids. CDR3 in amino acids: CASSLGLAGGQETQYF. DNA for the CDR3: TGTGCCAGCAGCTTAGGTTTAGCGGGAGGGCAAGAGACCCAGTACTTC.

This chain links TRBV27 with TRBJ2-6; a weak D match, TRBD2 (6 bases). The CDR3 extends over 16 amino acids. V gave up 8 bases and J gave up 0 bases, with 14 bases separating them. Germline lookup yields CDR1 MNHEY and CDR2 SMNVEV (reference sequence). The CDR3 protein is CASGRHGGSGANVLTF. The CDR3 DNA reads TGTGCCAGCGGTCGACACGGGGGCTCTGGGGCCAACGTCCTGACTTTC.

This clone has just a few counts. The chain carries TRBV6-1 and TRBJ2-7; 11 nucleotides agree with TRBD2. The V segment lost 2 bases and the J segment 3 bases; nucleotides outside the gene matches: 0. The CDR3 contains 14 residues. Germline loops: CDR1 MNHNS, CDR2 SASEGT. Here the CDR3 reads CASSELAGGYEQYF. The CDR3, as DNA: TGTGCCAGCAGTGAACTAGCGGGGGGCTACGAGCAGTACTTC.

V gene TRBV5-6 combines with J gene TRBJ2-5, with D possibly matching TRBD1 (5 bases). The V gene lost 0 bases and the J gene lost 2 bases, with 11 bases spanning the gap. This CDR3 spans 15 amino acids. CDR1 and CDR2 from the germline V gene are SGHDT and YYEEEE. The CDR3 here is CASSLAAGRQETQYF. For the CDR3, the DNA is TGTGCCAGCAGCTTGGCGGCAGGGCGACAAGAGACCCAGTACTTC.

V is TRBV5-5 and J is TRBJ1-5; TRBD1 matches at 7 bases. The CDR3 contains 15 residues. Trimming at V came to 4 bases and at J to 7 bases, leaving 11 bases not matched to a gene. Germline-derived CDR1 and CDR2 are SGHKS and YYEKEE (reference sequence). The CDR3 DNA sequence: TGTGCCAGCAGCCAAACAGGGGTGGCATGGCAGCCCCAGCATTTT. Its protein is CASSQTGVAWQPQHF.

The J gene is TRBJ1-2, the V gene TRBV10-3; D is unclear. Germline-derived CDR1 and CDR2 are ENHRY and SYGVKD. The CDR3 extends over 12 amino acids. Trimming pared 6 bases from V and 7 bases from J, leaving 12 bases between. CDR3 protein: CAISYDVGGYTF. CDR3 sequence (DNA): TGTGCCATCAGCTACGACGTGGGTGGCTACACCTTC.

J is TRBJ1-2 and V is TRBV30, with D perhaps TRBD1 (5 bases). V was cut by 3 bases and J by 1 base, with 12 bases left in between. The CDR3 contains 14 residues. The germline CDR1 and CDR2 sequences are GTSNPN and SVGIG (reference sequence). The CDR3 sequence is CAWSPRGVNYGYTF. The CDR3 DNA reads as TGTGCCTGGAGCCCGAGAGGGGTTAACTATGGCTACACCTTC.

The chain is built from TRBV6-6 and TRBJ2-7, with D unresolved. Trimming removed 7 bases at V and 6 bases at J, with 10 bases between. CDR1 MNHNY and CDR2 SVGAGI come from the germline V gene (reference sequence). The CDR3 spans 11 residues. CDR3 bases: TGTGCCAGCAATGATGGTTTCGAGCAGTACTTC. It yields the protein CASNDGFEQYF.

The chain couples TRBV6-1 to TRBJ2-7, with 7 bases aligning to TRBD2. This CDR3 is 12 amino acids long. J gave up 7 bases and V 5 bases, and 5 bases lay outside the gene matches. Looked up from germline, CDR1 is MNHNS and CDR2 is SASEGT. This chain's CDR3 is CASSPGGDEQYF. CDR3 bases: TGTGCCAGCAGTCCTGGGGGGGATGAGCAGTACTTC.

The rearrangement uses TRBV19 and TRBJ2-1, with D unresolved. Germline V gene lookup returns CDR1 LNHDA and CDR2 SQIVND (reference sequence). The CDR3 spans 14 residues. Deletions cut 8 bases from V and 0 bases from J, with 11 bases between. The CDR3: CASGSDRSYNEQFF. CDR3 DNA: TGTGCCAGTGGCTCAGACCGCTCCTACAATGAGCAGTTCTTC.

V and J are TRBV6-5 and TRBJ2-1; tentatively, D is TRBD2 (5 bases). The V and J ends lost 6 bases and 2 bases respectively, with 8 bases between them. This CDR3 is 13 amino acids long. Looked up from germline, CDR1 is MNHEY and CDR2 is SVGAGI. This CDR3 is CASRGGPYNEQFF. The DNA of the CDR3 is TGTGCCAGCAGGGGCGGGCCCTACAATGAGCAGTTCTTC.

There are a few counts of this clone. J is TRBJ1-2 and V is TRBV29-1; 11 nucleotides align to TRBD1. The CDR3 consists of 13 residues. The V gene's germline CDR1 is SQVTM and CDR2 ANQGSEA. The V and J ends lost 2 bases and 13 bases, in that order; junction bases with no gene match: 9. In nucleotides, the CDR3 is TGCAGCGTTGAATTAGGGACAGGGGGATTAGTCACCTTC. Its protein product is CSVELGTGGLVTF.

This clone appeared once. J is TRBJ1-1 and V is TRBV7-3; the match to TRBD1 covers 9 bases. Per the germline V gene, CDR1 is SGHTA and CDR2 is FQGTGA. CDR3 length: 17 amino acids. With 5 bases clipped from V and 1 base from J, the junction kept 11 bases outside the gene matches. In nucleotides, the CDR3 is TGTGCCAGCAGCGCCACCCCGGGACAGGGAGGGAACACTGAAGCTTTCTTT. Its protein product is CASSATPGQGGNTEAFF.

The gene calls are TRBV11-2 and TRBJ1-5; TRBD1 aligns across 7 bases. Germline loops: CDR1 SGHAT, CDR2 FQNNGV. V lost 5 bases, J lost 7 bases, and 5 bases stayed unmatched. CDR3 size: 13 residues. The chain's CDR3 is CASSPGQEQPQHF. DNA for the CDR3: TGTGCCAGCAGCCCTGGACAGGAACAGCCCCAGCATTTT.

V is TRBV7-9 and J is TRBJ1-1; D remains ambiguous. Germline CDR1 reads SEHNR; CDR2 reads FQNEAQ (reference sequence). CDR3 length equals 12 residues. With 9 bases removed from V and 1 base from J, the gap between germline ends came to 9 bases. CDR3 amino acids: CASRPANTEAFF. The CDR3 bases are TGTGCCAGTAGGCCAGCGAACACTGAAGCTTTCTTT.

The chain employs TRBV14 and TRBJ2-7, with D maybe TRBD2 (5 bases). With 0 bases removed from V and 0 bases from J, the gap between germline ends came to 9 bases. The germline V gene has CDR1 SGHDN and CDR2 FVKESK. The CDR3 extends over 15 amino acids. CDR3 region: CASSQDSAHSYEQYF. In DNA, the CDR3 is TGTGCCAGCAGCCAAGATAGCGCCCACTCCTACGAGCAGTACTTC.